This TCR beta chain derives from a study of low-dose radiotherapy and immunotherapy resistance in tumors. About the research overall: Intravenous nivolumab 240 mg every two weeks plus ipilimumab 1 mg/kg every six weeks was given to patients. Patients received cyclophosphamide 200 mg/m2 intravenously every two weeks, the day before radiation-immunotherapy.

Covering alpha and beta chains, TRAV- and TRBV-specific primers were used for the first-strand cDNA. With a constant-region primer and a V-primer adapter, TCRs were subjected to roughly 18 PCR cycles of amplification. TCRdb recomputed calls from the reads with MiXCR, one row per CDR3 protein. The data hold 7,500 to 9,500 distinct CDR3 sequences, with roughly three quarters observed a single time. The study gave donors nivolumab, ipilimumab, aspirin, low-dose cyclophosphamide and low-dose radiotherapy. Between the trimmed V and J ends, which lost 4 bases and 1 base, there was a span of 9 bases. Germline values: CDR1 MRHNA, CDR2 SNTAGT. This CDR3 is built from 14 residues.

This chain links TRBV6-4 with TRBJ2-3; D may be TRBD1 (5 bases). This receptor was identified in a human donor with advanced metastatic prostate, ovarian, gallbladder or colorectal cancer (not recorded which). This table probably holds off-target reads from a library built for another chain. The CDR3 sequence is CASSVKGGTDTQYF. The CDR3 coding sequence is TGTGCCAGCAGTGTCAAAGGGGGCACAGATACGCAGTATTTT.